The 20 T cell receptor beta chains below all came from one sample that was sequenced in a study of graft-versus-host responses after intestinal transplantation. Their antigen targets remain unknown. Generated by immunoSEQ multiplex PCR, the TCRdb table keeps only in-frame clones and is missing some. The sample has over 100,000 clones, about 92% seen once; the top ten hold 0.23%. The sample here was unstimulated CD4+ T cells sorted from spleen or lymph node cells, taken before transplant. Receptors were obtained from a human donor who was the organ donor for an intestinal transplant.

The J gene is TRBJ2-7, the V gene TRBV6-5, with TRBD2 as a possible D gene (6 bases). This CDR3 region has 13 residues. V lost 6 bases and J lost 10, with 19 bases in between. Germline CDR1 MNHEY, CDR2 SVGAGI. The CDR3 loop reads CASRWGVGTSQYF. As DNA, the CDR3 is TGTGCCAGCAGGTGGGGCGTAGGGACTTCTCAGTACTTC.

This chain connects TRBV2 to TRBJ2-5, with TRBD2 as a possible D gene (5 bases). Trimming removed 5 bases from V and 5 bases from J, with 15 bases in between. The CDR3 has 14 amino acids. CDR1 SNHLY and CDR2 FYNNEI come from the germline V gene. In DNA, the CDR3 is TGTGCCAGCAGTCATCCCGGGGTTGACGAGACCCAGTACTTC. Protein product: CASSHPGVDETQYF.

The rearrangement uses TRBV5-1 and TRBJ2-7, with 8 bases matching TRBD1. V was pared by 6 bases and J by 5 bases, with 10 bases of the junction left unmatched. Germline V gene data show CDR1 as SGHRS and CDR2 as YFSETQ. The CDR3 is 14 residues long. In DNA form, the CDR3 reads TGCGCCAGCACCTATCTGACAGGGGCCCACGAGCAGTACTTC. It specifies CASTYLTGAHEQYF.

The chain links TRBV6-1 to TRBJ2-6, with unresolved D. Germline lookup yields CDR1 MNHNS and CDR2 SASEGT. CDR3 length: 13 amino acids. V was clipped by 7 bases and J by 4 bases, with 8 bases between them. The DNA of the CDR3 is TGTGCCAGCACGCCGGCCGGGGCCAACGTCCTGACTTTC. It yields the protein CASTPAGANVLTF.

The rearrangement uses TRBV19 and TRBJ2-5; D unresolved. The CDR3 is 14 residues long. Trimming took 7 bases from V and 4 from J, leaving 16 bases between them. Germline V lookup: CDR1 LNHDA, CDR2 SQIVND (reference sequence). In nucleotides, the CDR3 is TGTGCCAGTAATTTGGGCAGTTCTGGAGAGACCCAGTACTTC. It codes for CASNLGSSGETQYF.

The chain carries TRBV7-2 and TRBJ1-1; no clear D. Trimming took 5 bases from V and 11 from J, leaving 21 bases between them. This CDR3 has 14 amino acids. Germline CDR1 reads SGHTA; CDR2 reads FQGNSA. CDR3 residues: CASSQIFIREGAFF. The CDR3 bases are TGTGCCAGCAGCCAAATTTTTATAAGGGAGGGCGCTTTCTTT. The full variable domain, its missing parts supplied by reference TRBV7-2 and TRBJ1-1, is GAGVSQSPSNKVTEKGKDVELRCDPISGHTALYWYRQSLGQGLEFLIYFQGNSAPDKSGLPSDRFSAERTGGSVSTLTIQRTQQEDSAVYLCASSQIFIREGAFFGQGTRLTVV.

The CDR3 sequence is CASSRQLTGRTDTQYF. The CDR3, as DNA: TGTGCCAGCAGTCGACAGCTTACAGGGCGCACAGATACGCAGTATTTT. The V and J genes are TRBV6-6 and TRBJ2-3; tentative D call: TRBD1 (6 bases). The CDR3 covers 16 residues. The germline V and J ends were trimmed by 5 bases and 1 base, with 16 bases remaining between them. The germline V gene encodes CDR1 MNHNY and CDR2 SVGAGI (reference sequence).

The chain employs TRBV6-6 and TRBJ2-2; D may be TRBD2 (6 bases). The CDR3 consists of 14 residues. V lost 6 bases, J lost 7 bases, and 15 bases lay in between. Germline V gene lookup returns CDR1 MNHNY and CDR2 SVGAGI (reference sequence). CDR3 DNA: TGTGCCAGCAGCCGGAGGAGGGGTGGCGGGGAGCTGTTTTTT. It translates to CASSRRRGGGELFF.

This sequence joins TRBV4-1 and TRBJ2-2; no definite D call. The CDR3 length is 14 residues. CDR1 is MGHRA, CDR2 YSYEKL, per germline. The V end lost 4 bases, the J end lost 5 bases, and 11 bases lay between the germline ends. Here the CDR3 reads CASSPGHNTGELFF. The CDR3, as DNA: TGCGCCAGCAGCCCCGGGCACAATACCGGGGAGCTGTTTTTT.

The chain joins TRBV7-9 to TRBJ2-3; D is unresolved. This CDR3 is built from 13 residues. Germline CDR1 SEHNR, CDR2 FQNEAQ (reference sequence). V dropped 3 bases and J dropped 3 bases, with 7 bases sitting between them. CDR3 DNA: TGTGCCAGCAGCTTTACAGTTACAGATACGCAGTATTTT. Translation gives CASSFTVTDTQYF.

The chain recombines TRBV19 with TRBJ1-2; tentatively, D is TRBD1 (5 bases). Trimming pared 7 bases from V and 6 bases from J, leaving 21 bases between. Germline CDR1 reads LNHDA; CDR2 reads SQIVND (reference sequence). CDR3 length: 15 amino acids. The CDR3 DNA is TGTGCCAGTACTGACCAAGGCAGGGATGTAAATGGCTACACCTTC. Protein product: CASTDQGRDVNGYTF.

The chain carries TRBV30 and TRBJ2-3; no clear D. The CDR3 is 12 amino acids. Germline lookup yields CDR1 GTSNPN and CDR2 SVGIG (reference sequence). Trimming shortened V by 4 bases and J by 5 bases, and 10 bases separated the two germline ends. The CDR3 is CAWTRTGDTQYF. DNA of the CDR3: TGTGCCTGGACTCGAACTGGAGATACGCAGTATTTT.

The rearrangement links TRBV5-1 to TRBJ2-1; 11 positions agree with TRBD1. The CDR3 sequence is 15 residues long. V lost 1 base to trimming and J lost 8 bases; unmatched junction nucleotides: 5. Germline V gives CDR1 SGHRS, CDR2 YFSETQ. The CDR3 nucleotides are TGCGCCAGCAGCTTGCTGGGACAGGGGGTTGATGAGCAGTTCTTC. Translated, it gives CASSLLGQGVDEQFF.

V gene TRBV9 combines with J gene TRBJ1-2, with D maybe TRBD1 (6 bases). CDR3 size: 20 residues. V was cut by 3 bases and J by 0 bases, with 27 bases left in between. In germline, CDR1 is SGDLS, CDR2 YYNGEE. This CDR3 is CASSGGQSLNPPGSNYGYTF. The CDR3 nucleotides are TGTGCCAGCAGCGGAGGACAGTCCCTGAATCCCCCGGGTTCTAACTATGGCTACACCTTC.

The CDR3: CASRKQGHYGYTF. In DNA, the CDR3 is TGTGCCAGCAGAAAACAGGGACACTATGGCTACACCTTC. The V call is TRBV6-5, the J call TRBJ1-2, with D possibly TRBD1 on 6 matching bases. V lost 6 bases and J 3 bases, leaving 11 bases between the germline ends. Per germline, CDR1 MNHEY and CDR2 SVGAGI. The length of the CDR3 is 13 residues.

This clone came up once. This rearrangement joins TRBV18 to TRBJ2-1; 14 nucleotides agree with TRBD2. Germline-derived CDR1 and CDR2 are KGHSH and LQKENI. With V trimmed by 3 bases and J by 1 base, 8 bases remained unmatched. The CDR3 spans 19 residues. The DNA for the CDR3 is TGTGCCAGCTCACCGGGGACTAGCGGGGGCGAGAGATCCTACAATGAGCAGTTCTTC. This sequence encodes CASSPGTSGGERSYNEQFF. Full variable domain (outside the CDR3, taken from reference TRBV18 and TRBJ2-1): NAGVMQNPRHLVRRRGQEARLRCSPMKGHSHVYWYRQLPEEGLKFMVYLQKENIIDESGMPKERFSAEFPKEGPSILRIQQVVRGDSAAYFCASSPGTSGGERSYNEQFFGPGTRLTVL.

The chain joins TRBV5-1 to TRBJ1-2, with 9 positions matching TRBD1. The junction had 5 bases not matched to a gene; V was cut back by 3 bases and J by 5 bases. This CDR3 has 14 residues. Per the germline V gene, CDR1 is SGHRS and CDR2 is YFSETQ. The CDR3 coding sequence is TGCGCCAGCAGCTCCGGGACAGGGACTTATGGCTACACCTTC. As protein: CASSSGTGTYGYTF.

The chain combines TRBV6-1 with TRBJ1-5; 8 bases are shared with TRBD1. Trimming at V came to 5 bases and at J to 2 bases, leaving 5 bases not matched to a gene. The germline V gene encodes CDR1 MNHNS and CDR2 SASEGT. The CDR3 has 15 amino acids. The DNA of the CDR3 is TGTGCCAGCAGTCCACAGGGGGGAGGCAATCAGCCCCAGCATTTT. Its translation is CASSPQGGGNQPQHF.

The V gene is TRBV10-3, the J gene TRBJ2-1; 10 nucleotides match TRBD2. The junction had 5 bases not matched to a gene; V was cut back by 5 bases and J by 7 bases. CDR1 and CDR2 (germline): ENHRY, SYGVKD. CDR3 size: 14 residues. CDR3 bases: TGTGCCATCAGTAAAGCGGGGGGGAATAATGAGCAGTTCTTC. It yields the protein CAISKAGGNNEQFF.

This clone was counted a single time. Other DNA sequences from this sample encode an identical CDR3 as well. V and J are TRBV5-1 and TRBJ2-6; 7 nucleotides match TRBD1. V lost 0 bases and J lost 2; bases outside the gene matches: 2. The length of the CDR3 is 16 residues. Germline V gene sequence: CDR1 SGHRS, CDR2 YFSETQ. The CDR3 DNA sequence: TGCGCCAGCAGCTTGGCCCAGGGGGCTGGGGCCAACGTCCTGACTTTC. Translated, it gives CASSLAQGAGANVLTF. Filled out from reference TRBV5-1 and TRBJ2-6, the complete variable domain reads KAGVTQTPRYLIKTRGQQVTLSCSPISGHRSVSWYQQTPGQGLQFLFEYFSETQRNKGNFPGRFSGRQFSNSRSEMNVSTLELGDSALYLCASSLAQGAGANVLTFGAGSRLTVL.